This T cell receptor (beta chain) was identified in a study of cytomegalovirus exposure and HLA in healthy donors. Use of 60 Vbeta and 13 Jbeta primers characterized the PCR. As processed by the authors: In a later analysis, about 11 million of tens of millions of unique beta chains occurred in at least two donors. Profiling relied on immunoSEQ multiplex PCR, and the TCRdb table lists in-frame clones only, not all of them. The V and J calls and the clone size are those of that table, but D and trimming were determined from the DNA. This table holds fewer than 70,000 clones, approximately 70% found once. Comments on this clone: Its antigen remains unidentified.

Study results and limitations: A missense DCLRE1C variant was associated with V- and J-gene trimming of TCR beta chains in a later analysis, and an independent cohort replicated the association. Reports indicated that the classifier achieved high specificity and sensitivity in diagnosing cytomegalovirus status. A later analysis reportedly found that, within productive TCRs, an Asian-associated ancestry cluster had fewer N-insertions than the mean observed across the roughly 700 donors.

The CDR3 length is 13 residues. Germline V lookup: CDR1 GTSNPN, CDR2 SVGIG (reference sequence). The receptor was derived from a male donor in good health and CMV-seropositive. V is TRBV30 and J is TRBJ2-5, with 7 bases that match TRBD2. The DNA end is more similar to TRBJ2-7, so the J call may be wrong. Sequences were obtained from PBMCs. The CDR3 sequence: CAWSSLGGTEQYF. The CDR3 region has the DNA TGTGCCTGGAGTTCCCTGGGGGGGACCGAGCAGTACTTC.